This TCR beta chain was obtained from a study of shared clonotypes between healthy human individuals. Overall study context: Three plates each covered CD4 naive and memory; CD8 naive two, CD8 memory one.

The CDR3 sequence is 15 residues long. Trimming took 1 base from V and 0 from J, leaving 7 bases between them. The germline V gene has CDR1 MGHRA and CDR2 YSYEKL. This clone was picked up one time. Sequencing was performed with immunoSEQ multiplex PCR; in TCRdb, only in-frame clones are kept and a portion is missing. There are about 590,000 clones in the sample; just under 97% occur only once, and about 0.11% lies in the top ten. Terminally differentiated effector memory CD45RA+ cells were left out of the naive CD8 fraction, which was CD45RO-negative and positively selected for CCR7. The clonotype comes from a woman in her 30s in good health. The V and J genes are TRBV4-1 and TRBJ2-1, with D perhaps matching TRBD1 (5 bases). Input material: naive CD8+ T cells sorted from blood. CDR3 amino acids: CASSQGQPSYNEQFF. CDR3 nucleotide sequence: TGCGCCAGCAGCCAAGGACAGCCCTCCTACAATGAGCAGTTCTTC.